The source of this TCR beta chain is a study of T cells after yellow fever vaccination (dated by TCRdb to between 2018 and 2021). About the full investigation: The SMART-Seq v4 Ultra Low Input RNA kit was used to prepare libraries from fractions with low cell numbers. Bulk TCR alpha and beta repertoires were sequenced longitudinally to track T-cell clones before and after primary and booster YFV17D yellow fever vaccination. Blood was drawn at multiple timepoints before and after primary and secondary immunization, with bulk PBMC replicates and cell subsets isolated. Two healthy male donors made up the cohort, one aged 18 to 30 years and the other aged 30 to 40 years.

On the study overall, not on this receptor specifically: A small fraction of clonotypes showed up in both the CD4 and CD8 compartments, probably as a result of convergent recombination. Computational filtering was required because FACS-sorted repertoires could contain abundant contaminating clonotypes from the bulk population. The study included only a couple of donors, which limits how far the findings can be generalized. After the booster, most of the clones that had expanded following primary vaccination were detected again (roughly 96% of CD4 and around 88% of CD8), which suggests that memory was broadly maintained. Compared with the primary T-cell response, the secondary T-cell response was faster but weaker, reaching its peak on day 5 rather than on day 15.

The treatment or condition label, as the study defines it: live attenuated yellow fever vaccine strain. A standard Ficoll-Paque protocol was used to isolate PBMCs from peripheral blood. CD4 and CD8 T-cell fractions were isolated with Dynabeads CD4 and CD8 positive selection kits. RNA was extracted with TriZol from bulk PBMCs, CD4 and CD8 fractions, and dextramer-positive and dextramer-negative fractions. A word on this clonotype: Its antigen target is currently unknown. No base quality information exists; no much larger clone differs at one position.

This sample was sequenced with an Illumina NovaSeq 6000. Synthesis of TCR cDNA relied on 5'RACE template switching, a step that introduced a universal primer site along with unique molecular identifiers. Priming for cDNA synthesis came from both the TCR alpha and TCR beta constant segments. Two PCR steps were used to amplify libraries, with sample barcodes and sequencing adapters being added in the second step. Libraries were sequenced on Illumina HiSeq 2500 (2x100 bp) or NovaSeq (2x150 bp). The paper's data handling went like this. MIGEC was used to demultiplex reads and collapse the reads into UMI consensus sequences, and MiXCR was used for V(D)J alignment. Vaccine-responding clonotypes were defined with edgeR using replicate PBMC samples, requiring FDR below 0.01 and a log2 fold change above 5 up to day 15. CD4 or CD8 identity was assigned to each bulk clonotype according to whether the clonotype was present at higher abundance in the sequenced CD4 repertoire or the sequenced CD8 repertoire. The public sequencing data were trimmed at Q25 with fastp and processed into clonotypes with MiXCR by TCRdb, which kept only in-frame beta chains. Rows are unified per CDR3 protein, each entry keeping the most common DNA and genes. Clone size and V and J calls follow TCRdb, not the original study. The sample yields about 300,000 distinct CDR3 sequences; 7.5% to 9% were counted once. About 3.7% of the sample is held by the ten biggest clonotypes.

V is pruned by 6 bases and J by 5 bases, leaving 5 bases of the junction without a gene match. The germline V gene provides CDR1 MNHEY and CDR2 SVGAGI. Measured from the cysteine to the phenylalanine, the CDR3 is 13 residues long. CDR3 DNA is the only sequence kept; it has 39 bases, read in frame from the first base. Recombination connected TRBV6-5 to TRBJ2-3; 7 bases in between match TRBD2. The receptor comes from a man between 18 and 35 years old who received the YFV17D yellow fever vaccine. The input for sequencing was CD4+ T cells sorted from PBMCs, taken 5 days after the yellow fever booster vaccination. The nucleotide sequence reads TGTGCCAGCAGACGGACTAGTTTAGATACGCAGTATTTT. Its product reads: CASRRTSLDTQYF.